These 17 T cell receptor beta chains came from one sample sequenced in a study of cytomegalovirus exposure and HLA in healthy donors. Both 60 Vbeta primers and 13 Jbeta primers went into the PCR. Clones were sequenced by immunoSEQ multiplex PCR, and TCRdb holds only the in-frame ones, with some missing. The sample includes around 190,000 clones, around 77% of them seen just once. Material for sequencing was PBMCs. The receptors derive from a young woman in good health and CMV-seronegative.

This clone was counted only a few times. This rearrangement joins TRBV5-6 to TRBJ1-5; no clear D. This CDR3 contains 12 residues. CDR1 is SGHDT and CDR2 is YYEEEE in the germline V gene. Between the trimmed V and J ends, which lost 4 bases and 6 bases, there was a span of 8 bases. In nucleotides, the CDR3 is TGTGCCAGCAGCCCTTACGGTCAGCCCCAGCATTTT. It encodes CASSPYGQPQHF.

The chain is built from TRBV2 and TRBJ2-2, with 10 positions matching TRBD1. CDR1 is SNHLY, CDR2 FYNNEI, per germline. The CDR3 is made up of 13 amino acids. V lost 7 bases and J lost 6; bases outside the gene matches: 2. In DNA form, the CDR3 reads TGTGCCAGCAAGACAGGGGGCCCCGGGGAGCTGTTTTTT. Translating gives CASKTGGPGELFF.

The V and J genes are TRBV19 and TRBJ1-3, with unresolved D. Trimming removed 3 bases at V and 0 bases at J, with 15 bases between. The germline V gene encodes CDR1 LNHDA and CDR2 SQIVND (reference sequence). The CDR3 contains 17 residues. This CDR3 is CASSIFVSGGSGNTIYF. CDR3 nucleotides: TGTGCCAGTAGTATTTTTGTTTCGGGAGGCTCTGGAAACACCATATATTTT.

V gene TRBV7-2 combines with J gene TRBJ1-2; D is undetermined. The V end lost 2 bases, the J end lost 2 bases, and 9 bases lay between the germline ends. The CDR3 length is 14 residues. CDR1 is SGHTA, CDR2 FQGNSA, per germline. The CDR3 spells CASSLSPGNYGYTF. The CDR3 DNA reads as TGTGCCAGCAGCTTAAGTCCCGGGAACTATGGCTACACCTTC.

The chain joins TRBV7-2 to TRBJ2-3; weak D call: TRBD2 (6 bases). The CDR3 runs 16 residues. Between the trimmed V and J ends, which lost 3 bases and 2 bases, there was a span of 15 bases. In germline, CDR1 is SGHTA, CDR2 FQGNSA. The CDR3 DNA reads TGTGCCAGCAGCTTGAGAGCGGGCCGACCCACAGATACGCAGTATTTT. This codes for CASSLRAGRPTDTQYF.

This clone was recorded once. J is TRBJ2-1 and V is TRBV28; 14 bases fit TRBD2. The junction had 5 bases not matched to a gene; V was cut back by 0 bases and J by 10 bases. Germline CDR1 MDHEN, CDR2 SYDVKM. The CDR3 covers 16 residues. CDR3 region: CASSLWGLAGVWEQFF. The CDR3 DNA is TGTGCCAGCAGTTTATGGGGACTAGCGGGAGTCTGGGAGCAGTTCTTC.

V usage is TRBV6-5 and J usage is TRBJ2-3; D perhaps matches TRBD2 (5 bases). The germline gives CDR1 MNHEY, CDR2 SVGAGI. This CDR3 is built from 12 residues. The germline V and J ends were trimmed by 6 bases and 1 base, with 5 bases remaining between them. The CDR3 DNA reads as TGTGCCAGCAGGGAGGGCACAGATACGCAGTATTTT. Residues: CASREGTDTQYF.

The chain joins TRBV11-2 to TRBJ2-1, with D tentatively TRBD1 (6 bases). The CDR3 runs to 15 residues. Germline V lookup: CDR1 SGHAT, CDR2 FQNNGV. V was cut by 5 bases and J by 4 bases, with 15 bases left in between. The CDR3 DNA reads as TGTGCCAGCAGCGTCGGACAGACGAAGTACAATGAGCAGTTCTTC. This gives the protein CASSVGQTKYNEQFF.

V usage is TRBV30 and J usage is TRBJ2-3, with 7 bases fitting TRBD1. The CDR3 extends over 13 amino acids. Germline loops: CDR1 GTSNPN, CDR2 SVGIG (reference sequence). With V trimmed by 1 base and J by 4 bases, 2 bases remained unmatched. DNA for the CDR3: TGTGCCTGGAGTGGGACAGGCGCAGATACGCAGTATTTT. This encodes CAWSGTGADTQYF.

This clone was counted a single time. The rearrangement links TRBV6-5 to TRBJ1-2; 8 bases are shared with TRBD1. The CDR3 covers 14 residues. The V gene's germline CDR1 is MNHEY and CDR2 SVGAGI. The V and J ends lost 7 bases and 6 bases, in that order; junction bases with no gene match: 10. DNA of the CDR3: TGTGCCAGCAAGATACACCGGGACAGGAATGGCTACACCTTC. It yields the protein CASKIHRDRNGYTF.

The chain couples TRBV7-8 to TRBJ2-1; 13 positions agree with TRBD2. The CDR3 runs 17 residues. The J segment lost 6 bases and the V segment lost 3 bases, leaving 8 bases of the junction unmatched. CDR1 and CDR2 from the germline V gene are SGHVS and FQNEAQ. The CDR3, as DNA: TGTGCCAGCAGCTTTCGACTAGCGGGGGGACCCCTCAATGAGCAGTTCTTC. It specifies CASSFRLAGGPLNEQFF.

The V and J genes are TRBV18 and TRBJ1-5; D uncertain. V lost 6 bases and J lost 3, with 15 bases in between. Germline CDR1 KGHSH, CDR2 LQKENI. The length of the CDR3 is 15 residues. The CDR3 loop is CASSPGGPANQPQHF. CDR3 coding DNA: TGTGCCAGCTCCCCGGGAGGTCCCGCCAATCAGCCCCAGCATTTT.

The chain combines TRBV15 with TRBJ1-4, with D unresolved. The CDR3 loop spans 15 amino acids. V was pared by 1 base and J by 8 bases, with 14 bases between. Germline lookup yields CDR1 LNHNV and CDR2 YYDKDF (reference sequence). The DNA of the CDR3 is TGTGCCACCAGCAGAGTCCCGGTCAGCGGCGAAAAACTGTTTTTT. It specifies CATSRVPVSGEKLFF.

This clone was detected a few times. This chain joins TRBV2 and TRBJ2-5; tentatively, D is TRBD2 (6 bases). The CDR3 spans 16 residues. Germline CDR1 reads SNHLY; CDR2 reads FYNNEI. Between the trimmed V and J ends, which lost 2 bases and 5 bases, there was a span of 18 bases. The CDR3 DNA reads TGTGCCAGCAGTGAAAGTATAGCGCGGGGCGGGGAGACCCAGTACTTC. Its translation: CASSESIARGGETQYF.

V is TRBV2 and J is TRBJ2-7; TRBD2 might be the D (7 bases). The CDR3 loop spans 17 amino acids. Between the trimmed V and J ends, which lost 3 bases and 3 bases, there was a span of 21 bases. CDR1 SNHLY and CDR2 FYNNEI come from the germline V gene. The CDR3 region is CASSDEGGVLGRYEQYF. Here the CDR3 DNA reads TGTGCCAGCAGTGACGAGGGGGGGGTGTTGGGACGCTACGAGCAGTACTTC.

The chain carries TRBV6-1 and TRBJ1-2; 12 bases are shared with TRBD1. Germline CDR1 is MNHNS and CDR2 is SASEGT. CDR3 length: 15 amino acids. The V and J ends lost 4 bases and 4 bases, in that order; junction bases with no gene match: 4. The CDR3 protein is CASSARDRGPYGYTF. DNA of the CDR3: TGTGCCAGCAGTGCCCGGGACAGGGGGCCCTATGGCTACACCTTC.

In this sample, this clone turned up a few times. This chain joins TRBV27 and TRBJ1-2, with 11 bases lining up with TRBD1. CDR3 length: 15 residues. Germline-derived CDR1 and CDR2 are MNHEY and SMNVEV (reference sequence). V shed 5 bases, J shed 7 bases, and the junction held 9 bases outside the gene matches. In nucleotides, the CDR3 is TGTGCCAGCAGTCCCCGGACAGGGGGCATGGGTGGCTACACCTTC. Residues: CASSPRTGGMGGYTF.